The next 32 T cell receptor beta chains were all read from a single sample in a study of regulatory T cells in long-lasting Graves disease. The time point denotes: newly diagnosed GD, antithyroid drugs for less than 3 months. Extracted RNA from PBMCs served as the source of the TCR library. Libraries of TCR beta came from iRepertoire HTBI primers plus Arm-PCR of CDR3 regions. TCRdb re-derived calls from the multiplex PCR reads in MiXCR, one entry per CDR3 protein. The sample contains about 540,000 distinct CDR3 sequences, roughly 14% of which appear only once. This same sample was also taken into another study, of T cells in Graves' hyperthyroidism and ophthalmopathy.

Sequenced material: peripheral blood mononuclear cells (PBMCs), taken at new diagnosis, from a patient treated with antithyroid drugs. The receptors were gathered from a man under 40 with Graves disease.

The sample holds many counts of this clonotype. The chain joins TRBV7-2 to TRBJ2-1; 11 nucleotides align to TRBD2. Germline V lookup: CDR1 SGHTA, CDR2 FQGNSA. There are 15 residues in the CDR3. V trimming: 5 bases; J trimming: 8 bases; junction bases outside the gene matches: 8. In DNA form, the CDR3 reads TGTGCCAGCAGCCGGGGGGGACTAGCGGTCCATGAGCAGTTCTTC. Its translation is CASSRGGLAVHEQFF. Full variable domain (outside the CDR3, taken from reference TRBV7-2 and TRBJ2-1): GAGVSQSPSNKVTEKGKDVELRCDPISGHTALYWYRQSLGQGLEFLIYFQGNSAPDKSGLPSDRFSAERTGGSVSTLTIQRTQQEDSAVYLCASSRGGLAVHEQFFGPGTRLTVL.

This clonotype was counted many times. The chain recombines TRBV11-2 with TRBJ2-1; D gene unclear. Deletions cut 1 base from V and 12 bases from J, with 19 bases between. This CDR3 region has 15 residues. CDR1 is SGHAT and CDR2 is FQNNGV in the germline V gene. In DNA form, the CDR3 reads TGTGCCAGCAGCTTAGGACACGCCACAGCGATCCCGCAGTTCTTC. It codes for CASSLGHATAIPQFF. Drawing the rest from reference TRBV11-2 and TRBJ2-1, the complete variable domain is EAGVAQSPRYKIIEKRQSVAFWCNPISGHATLYWYQQILGQGPKLLIQFQNNGVVDDSQLPKDRFSAERLKGVDSTLKIQPAKLEDSAVYLCASSLGHATAIPQFFGPGTRLTVL.

There are many counts of this clonotype. The J gene is TRBJ1-1, the V gene TRBV5-1, with D hard to call. CDR1 and CDR2 from the germline V gene are SGHRS and YFSETQ. The CDR3 runs to 15 residues. Trimming removed 5 bases from V and 1 base from J, with 15 bases in between. The CDR3 loop is CASRLLGFENTEAFF. For the CDR3, the DNA is TGCGCCAGCAGGTTGTTGGGTTTCGAGAACACTGAAGCTTTCTTT.

This clonotype came up many times. V is TRBV5-1 and J is TRBJ2-5; 8 bases map to TRBD2. Trimming cost V 0 bases and J 0 bases; bases outside gene matches: 4. Germline V gene lookup returns CDR1 SGHRS and CDR2 YFSETQ. The CDR3 consists of 16 residues. The CDR3 spells CASSLGGSGNQETQYF. The CDR3 DNA sequence: TGCGCCAGCAGCTTGGGTGGTAGCGGGAACCAAGAGACCCAGTACTTC.

This clonotype was seen at least ten times. V is TRBV12-3 or TRBV12-4 and J is TRBJ2-3; a possible D gene is TRBD2 (5 bases). The CDR3 totals 13 residues. Trimming pared 11 bases from V and 2 bases from J, leaving 14 bases between. The CDR3 region has the DNA TGTGCCCTAGTGGAGCGGATCACAGATACGCAGTATTTT. Translation: CALVERITDTQYF.

This clonotype was detected a few times. The chain carries TRBV13 and TRBJ1-1, with D possibly TRBD1 on 6 matching bases. The germline V gene encodes CDR1 PRHDT and CDR2 FYEKMQ (reference sequence). The CDR3 has 15 amino acids. Between the trimmed V and J ends, which lost 5 bases and 1 base, there was a span of 14 bases. CDR3 nucleotide sequence: TGTGCCAGCAGCCCGGGGGCAGGGCCGAACACTGAAGCTTTCTTT. Its translation: CASSPGAGPNTEAFF.

The rearrangement uses TRBV30 and TRBJ2-5; D call uncertain. Germline CDR1 is GTSNPN and CDR2 is SVGIG (reference sequence). The CDR3 contains 12 residues. Trimming pared 5 bases from V and 3 bases from J, leaving 10 bases between. CDR3 DNA: TGTGCCTGGGGCAGTCCGGAAGAGACCCAGTACTTC. This gives the protein CAWGSPEETQYF.

This clonotype has only a few counts. The chain links TRBV5-1 to TRBJ2-1, with 10 nucleotides matching TRBD2. Germline loops: CDR1 SGHRS, CDR2 YFSETQ. The CDR3 has 17 residues. V lost 0 bases to trimming and J lost 2 bases; unmatched junction nucleotides: 5. Here the CDR3 reads CASSLVASGSTYNEQFF. CDR3 nucleotides: TGCGCCAGCAGCTTGGTGGCTAGCGGGAGCACCTACAATGAGCAGTTCTTC.

This clonotype was counted ten times or more. The rearrangement links TRBV24-1 to TRBJ1-2; D is undetermined. This CDR3 region has 11 residues. Germline V gene lookup returns CDR1 KGHDR and CDR2 SFDVKD. V shed 9 bases and J shed 6 bases, with 10 bases lying between them. CDR3 sequence reads: CATEGVDGYTF. The CDR3 DNA reads TGTGCCACCGAGGGAGTGGATGGCTACACCTTC.

This clonotype was seen at least ten times. The chain links TRBV12-3 or TRBV12-4 to TRBJ1-5, with D unclear. The CDR3 is 12 residues long. Trimming cost V 4 bases and J 8 bases, with 9 bases left between them. In nucleotides, the CDR3 is TGTGCCAGCAGTTGGTCTACGGAGCCCCAGCATTTT. This translates into CASSWSTEPQHF.

In its sample, this clonotype was seen many times. The V and J genes are TRBV12-3 or TRBV12-4 and TRBJ2-1, with a tentative D call TRBD2 (6 bases). V was trimmed by 6 bases and J by 3 bases, leaving 15 bases between them. The CDR3 has 15 residues. Here the CDR3 reads CASSREWENYNEQFF. CDR3 nucleotides: TGTGCCAGCAGCCGGGAGTGGGAGAACTACAATGAGCAGTTCTTC.

This clonotype has a count of ten or more. The V gene is TRBV27, the J gene TRBJ1-4; D possibly corresponds to TRBD1 (5 bases). V dropped 6 bases and J dropped 4 bases, with 12 bases sitting between them. The CDR3 consists of 14 residues. Germline loops: CDR1 MNHEY, CDR2 SMNVEV (reference sequence). The chain's CDR3 is CASRPQVYNEKLFF. As DNA, the CDR3 is TGTGCCAGCAGGCCACAGGTTTATAATGAAAAACTGTTTTTT.

The genes are TRBV6-5 and TRBJ2-7; D unresolved. The CDR3 has 13 residues. Germline CDR1 and CDR2: MNHEY and SVGAGI. Trimming pared 0 bases from V and 4 bases from J, leaving 7 bases between. CDR3 nucleotide sequence: TGTGCCAGCAGTTACTCCCGTAATTACGAGCAGTACTTC. Its translation: CASSYSRNYEQYF.

The J gene is TRBJ1-5, the V gene TRBV6-2 or TRBV6-3; D not certain. Germline V gene data show CDR1 as MNHEY and CDR2 as SVGEGT. The CDR3 is made up of 14 amino acids. The V and J ends lost 0 bases and 6 bases respectively, with 9 bases between them. The CDR3 nucleotides read TGTGCCAGCAGTTACTCTCATGGTCGTCAGCCCCAGCATTTT. This translates into CASSYSHGRQPQHF.

Regarding this clonotype: It may be a read error: a sequence one base away is much more abundant. The rearrangement links TRBV6-9 to TRBJ1-4; 8 bases align to TRBD1. The CDR3 has 14 amino acids. The germline CDR1 and CDR2 sequences are MNHGY and SVAAGI. In nucleotides, the CDR3 is TGTGCCAGCAGTTACGGACAGGGCGGGGAAAAACCGTTTTTT. It specifies CASSYGQGGEKPFF.

This clonotype was recorded at least ten times. The J gene is TRBJ2-7, the V gene TRBV11-1; the D is unclear. CDR3 size: 14 residues. Germline CDR1 reads SGHAT; CDR2 reads FQDESV (reference sequence). V lost 5 bases, J lost 0 bases, and 11 bases lay in between. The CDR3 coding sequence is TGTGCCAGCAGCCGCGACTGGAGCTCCTACGAGCAGTACTTC. It yields the protein CASSRDWSSYEQYF.

At least ten counts were recorded for this clonotype. The chain employs TRBV6-1 and TRBJ2-7, with TRBD2 identical over 9 bases. CDR3 length: 14 residues. V lost 7 bases, J lost 5 bases, and 9 bases stayed unmatched. Germline assignment: CDR1 MNHNS and CDR2 SASEGT. The chain's CDR3 is CASNLAGAPDEQYF. DNA for the CDR3: TGTGCCAGCAATTTAGCGGGGGCCCCTGACGAGCAGTACTTC.

This clonotype was counted at least ten times. This chain connects TRBV5-1 to TRBJ1-1, with unresolved D. Germline V gene sequence: CDR1 SGHRS, CDR2 YFSETQ. Trimming cost V 1 base and J 6 bases, with 10 bases left between them. The CDR3 sequence is 13 residues long. Here the CDR3 DNA reads TGCGCCAGCAGCTTGCTTGTTGAGGCTGAAGCTTTCTTT. Protein product: CASSLLVEAEAFF. The whole variable domain, remainder taken from reference TRBV5-1 and TRBJ1-1, is KAGVTQTPRYLIKTRGQQVTLSCSPISGHRSVSWYQQTPGQGLQFLFEYFSETQRNKGNFPGRFSGRQFSNSRSEMNVSTLELGDSALYLCASSLLVEAEAFFGQGTRLTVV.

This clonotype occurred many times. The chain uses TRBV29-1 and TRBJ1-5; no clear D. Germline loops: CDR1 SQVTM, CDR2 ANQGSEA. The CDR3 runs 17 residues. The CDR3 protein is CRDTCSTEFYGNQPQHF. DNA for the CDR3: TGCAGGGATACCTGTTCAACCGAGTTTTATGGCAATCAGCCCCAGCATTTT. Combining the CDR3 with reference TRBV29-1 and TRBJ1-5 gives the whole variable domain SAVISQKPSRDICQRGTSLTIQCQVDSQVTMMFWYRQQPGQSLTLIATANQGSEATYESGFVIDKFPISRPNLTFSTLTVSNMSPEDSSIYLCRDTCSTEFYGNQPQHFGDGTRLSIL.

This clonotype appeared many times. The chain recombines TRBV7-2 with TRBJ2-3, with a tentative D call TRBD1 (5 bases). V lost 3 bases and J lost 3, with 10 bases in between. Germline lookup yields CDR1 SGHTA and CDR2 FQGNSA. The CDR3 runs 14 residues. The CDR3 loop reads CASSFLPGTDTQYF. The CDR3 nucleotides are TGTGCCAGCAGCTTCCTCCCAGGGACAGATACGCAGTATTTT.

At least ten counts were recorded for this clonotype. The chain joins TRBV9 to TRBJ2-1; D remains ambiguous. The CDR3 spans 13 residues. Germline-derived CDR1 and CDR2 are SGDLS and YYNGEE. Trimming stripped 3 bases from V and 5 bases from J, with 9 bases between. The CDR3: CASSEARDNEQFF. The CDR3 DNA is TGTGCCAGCAGCGAGGCGAGAGACAATGAGCAGTTCTTC.

This sequence joins TRBV19 and TRBJ2-6; D remains unclear. CDR1 LNHDA and CDR2 SQIVND come from the germline V gene (reference sequence). V was shortened by 3 bases and J by 2 bases, with 14 bases between the two germline ends. The CDR3 is made up of 17 amino acids. The CDR3 protein is CASSIISGTTGANVLTF. The CDR3 bases are TGTGCCAGTAGTATTATTTCGGGTACTACTGGGGCCAACGTCCTGACTTTC.

This clonotype was recorded many times. The chain combines TRBV6-1 with TRBJ2-5, with D possibly matching TRBD1 (6 bases). Looked up from germline, CDR1 is MNHNS and CDR2 is SASEGT. CDR3 length: 13 amino acids. Trimming cost V 6 bases and J 7 bases, with 15 bases left between them. The CDR3 is CASRDSLFPTQYF. DNA of the CDR3: TGTGCCAGCAGGGACAGTCTATTTCCGACCCAGTACTTC.

This clonotype was picked up many times. The V and J genes are TRBV20-1 and TRBJ2-3; D gene uncertain. This CDR3 spans 16 amino acids. The V gene lost 5 bases and the J gene lost 0 bases, with 18 bases spanning the gap. Germline CDR1 reads DFQATT; CDR2 reads SNEGSKA (reference sequence). In DNA form, the CDR3 reads TGCAGTGCTCCGGCAAAGGTTACTACTAGCACAGATACGCAGTATTTT. It is translated as CSAPAKVTTSTDTQYF.

The chain employs TRBV20-1 and TRBJ2-1; D remains unclear. V lost 1 base, J lost 6 bases, and 7 bases lay in between. CDR1 and CDR2 (germline): DFQATT, SNEGSKA (reference sequence). CDR3 length: 12 residues. CDR3 coding DNA: TGCAGTGCTAGAGTTGGAGCCAATGAGCAGTTCTTC. This sequence encodes CSARVGANEQFF.

This clonotype came up many times. The chain has TRBV24-1 and TRBJ2-1; 13 positions match TRBD2. This CDR3 contains 18 residues. V dropped 4 bases and J dropped 6; count of bases not matched to a gene: 11. Per germline, CDR1 KGHDR and CDR2 SFDVKD. The CDR3 protein is CATSDRTSGRVGLNEQFF. Here the CDR3 DNA reads TGTGCCACCAGTGACAGGACTAGCGGGAGAGTGGGGCTCAATGAGCAGTTCTTC.

This clonotype was seen a few times. The chain links TRBV29-1 to TRBJ2-3; D gene ambiguous. This CDR3 comprises 12 residues. The V and J ends lost 3 bases and 2 bases respectively, with 6 bases between them. Germline CDR1 is SQVTM and CDR2 is ANQGSEA. This CDR3 reads CSVDLSTDTQYF. The CDR3 bases are TGCAGCGTTGACTTGTCCACAGATACGCAGTATTTT.

The V and J genes are TRBV7-9 and TRBJ2-7; 7 nucleotides agree with TRBD1. Germline-derived CDR1 and CDR2 are SEHNR and FQNEAQ (reference sequence). The CDR3 covers 12 residues. After removal of 6 bases from V and 6 bases from J, the junction contained 5 bases not matched to a gene. The CDR3 loop reads CASSQTGVEQYF. As DNA, the CDR3 is TGTGCCAGCAGTCAAACAGGGGTCGAGCAGTACTTC.

The chain has TRBV7-2 and TRBJ2-7; D gene uncertain. Trimming removed 2 bases from V and 0 bases from J, with 5 bases in between. The length of the CDR3 is 13 residues. CDR1 SGHTA and CDR2 FQGNSA come from the germline V gene. The chain's CDR3 is CASSLFVSYEQYF. The CDR3 DNA is TGTGCCAGCAGCTTATTTGTCTCCTACGAGCAGTACTTC.

This clonotype was seen ten or more times. This chain joins TRBV10-3 and TRBJ2-7; no clear D gene. Germline CDR1 and CDR2: ENHRY and SYGVKD. The CDR3 sequence is 12 residues long. Trimming took 6 bases from V and 4 from J, leaving 10 bases between them. The CDR3 loop reads CAISPTTYEQYF. The CDR3 nucleotides are TGTGCCATCAGCCCTACAACGTACGAGCAGTACTTC.

J is TRBJ1-6 and V is TRBV12-3 or TRBV12-4; no clear D gene. The CDR3 runs to 11 residues. The V and J ends lost 4 bases and 10 bases respectively, with 5 bases between them. The CDR3 DNA reads as TGTGCCAGCAGTTCGGGGTCACCCCTCCACTTT. This translates into CASSSGSPLHF.

This clonotype appeared a few times. As DNA, the CDR3 is TGCGCCAGCAACGGGCCCGAAGGAGATACGCAGTATTTT. Translation gives CASNGPEGDTQYF. This chain uses TRBV5-1 with TRBJ2-3; D call uncertain. The CDR3 covers 13 residues. Per germline, CDR1 SGHRS and CDR2 YFSETQ. V was trimmed by 6 bases and J by 5 bases, leaving 13 bases between them.